A single sample is the source of the 26 T cell receptor beta chains below, sequenced in a study of blood T cell repertoires in COVID-19. Using immunoSEQ multiplex PCR, the repertoire was profiled, and TCRdb retains in-frame clones only, with some absent. Of about 110,000 clones listed, 85% are singletons. The sample comprised peripheral blood. All receptors derive from a human donor in a cohort sampled during active COVID-19.

The chain links TRBV9 to TRBJ1-6; tentatively, D is TRBD1 (5 bases). This CDR3 region has 15 residues. Trimming pared 1 base from V and 8 bases from J, leaving 13 bases between. Germline CDR1 is SGDLS and CDR2 is YYNGEE. This chain's CDR3 is CASSVSQDGYSPLHF. CDR3 DNA: TGTGCCAGCAGCGTATCACAGGACGGGTATTCACCCCTCCACTTT.

This clone was detected only a few times. The V and J genes are TRBV6-5 and TRBJ1-1, with 8 bases aligning to TRBD1. The trim removed 6 bases at V and 1 base at J, leaving 7 bases unmatched. Germline V gene sequence: CDR1 MNHEY, CDR2 SVGAGI. The CDR3 runs 15 residues. The CDR3 is CASRRVGTGNTEAFF. The CDR3 DNA reads as TGTGCCAGCAGAAGGGTCGGGACAGGGAACACTGAAGCTTTCTTT.

This chain joins TRBV7-8 and TRBJ2-1; D gene unclear. This CDR3 has 11 residues. CDR1 and CDR2 from the germline V gene are SGHVS and FQNEAQ. V lost 5 bases to trimming and J lost 8 bases, with 7 bases between them. The CDR3, as DNA: TGTGCCAGCAGCATCCATGATGAGCAGTTCTTC. It codes for CASSIHDEQFF.

V usage is TRBV20-1 and J usage is TRBJ1-5, with D possibly matching TRBD1 (5 bases). Germline CDR1 reads DFQATT; CDR2 reads SNEGSKA (reference sequence). The CDR3 consists of 11 residues. Trimming left V 6 bases short and J 12 bases short, with 15 bases between. In nucleotides, the CDR3 is TGCAGTGCGTATACAGGCGCTGACCAGCATTTT. This codes for CSAYTGADQHF.

V and J are TRBV2 and TRBJ2-7, with 7 bases aligning to TRBD1. CDR3 length equals 15 residues. The germline CDR1 and CDR2 sequences are SNHLY and FYNNEI. With V trimmed by 6 bases and J by 1 base, 9 bases remained unmatched. CDR3 in DNA: TGTGCCAGCAGCTATGACAGGGTAGGTTCCTACGAGCAGTACTTC. Translation: CASSYDRVGSYEQYF.

V and J are TRBV6-5 and TRBJ1-3; a weak D match, TRBD1 (5 bases). This CDR3 has 14 amino acids. Germline V gene lookup returns CDR1 MNHEY and CDR2 SVGAGI. V lost 6 bases to trimming and J lost 7 bases, with 16 bases between them. As DNA, the CDR3 is TGTGCCAGCAGGCGGGGCGCCCTTTCTAACACCATATATTTT. Its protein product is CASRRGALSNTIYF.

This sequence joins TRBV7-2 and TRBJ1-2, with D perhaps matching TRBD1 (5 bases). The CDR3 loop spans 12 amino acids. Germline V lookup: CDR1 SGHTA, CDR2 FQGNSA. V lost 3 bases and J 9 bases, leaving 11 bases between the germline ends. CDR3: CASSFSGNSYTF. CDR3 DNA: TGTGCCAGCAGCTTTTCAGGGAACAGCTACACCTTC.

The chain carries TRBV29-1 and TRBJ2-7; D is ambiguous. The length of the CDR3 is 12 residues. V lost 7 bases and J 0 bases, leaving 10 bases between the germline ends. Germline CDR1 SQVTM, CDR2 ANQGSEA. This CDR3 is CSAATTSYEQYF. In DNA, the CDR3 is TGCAGCGCAGCTACTACCTCCTACGAGCAGTACTTC.

This clone has only a few counts. The genes are TRBV4-2 and TRBJ1-4; D call uncertain. Between the trimmed V and J ends, which lost 0 bases and 0 bases, there was a span of 5 bases. CDR3 length: 15 residues. CDR1 LGHNA and CDR2 YNFKEQ come from the germline V gene. Here the CDR3 DNA reads TGTGCCAGCAGCCAAGAGAGTACAACTAATGAAAAACTGTTTTTT. Translation: CASSQESTTNEKLFF.

This clone was detected a few times. This chain links TRBV5-6 with TRBJ1-6, with D perhaps matching TRBD1 (6 bases). V lost 0 bases and J lost 0, with 10 bases in between. This CDR3 spans 17 amino acids. Germline CDR1 and CDR2: SGHDT and YYEEEE. Here the CDR3 reads CASSLGGQSSYNSPLHF. Written as DNA, the CDR3 is TGTGCCAGCAGCTTGGGGGGGCAAAGCTCCTATAATTCACCCCTCCACTTT.

V is TRBV7-8 and J is TRBJ1-1; 9 bases line up with TRBD1. The CDR3 extends over 14 amino acids. CDR1 is SGHVS, CDR2 FQNEAQ, per germline. The trim removed 5 bases at V and 4 bases at J, leaving 5 bases unmatched. For the CDR3, the DNA is TGTGCCAGCAGCACACAGGGGGCAGGCACTGAAGCTTTCTTT. Translated, it gives CASSTQGAGTEAFF.

The chain uses TRBV29-1 and TRBJ1-2; TRBD1 is a possible D gene (6 bases). The germline V gene has CDR1 SQVTM and CDR2 ANQGSEA. CDR3 size: 13 residues. Trimming left V 4 bases short and J 6 bases short, with 15 bases between. The CDR3 region has the DNA TGCAGCGTTGGGGTGCGGGGGGCGCATGGCTACACCTTC. Protein product: CSVGVRGAHGYTF.

The chain recombines TRBV5-1 with TRBJ1-4; 8 bases are a match to TRBD1. CDR3 size: 17 residues. Germline CDR1 is SGHRS and CDR2 is YFSETQ. Losses at the gene ends were 3 bases for V and 1 base for J; bases not matched to a gene: 8. The CDR3 DNA follows: TGCGCCAGCAGCTCATATCCAGGACAGGGAACTAATGAAAAACTGTTTTTT. This codes for CASSSYPGQGTNEKLFF. Full variable domain (missing parts from reference TRBV5-1 and TRBJ1-4): KAGVTQTPRYLIKTRGQQVTLSCSPISGHRSVSWYQQTPGQGLQFLFEYFSETQRNKGNFPGRFSGRQFSNSRSEMNVSTLELGDSALYLCASSSYPGQGTNEKLFFGSGTQLSVL.

This chain joins TRBV7-2 and TRBJ1-1; no definite D call. The V and J ends lost 0 bases and 0 bases respectively, with 5 bases between them. The germline CDR1 and CDR2 sequences are SGHTA and FQGNSA. The CDR3 is 14 amino acids. The CDR3 coding sequence is TGTGCCAGCAGCTTAGCACAGATGAACACTGAAGCTTTCTTT. This gives the protein CASSLAQMNTEAFF.

V and J are TRBV5-4 and TRBJ2-1, with 7 bases lining up with TRBD1. The length of the CDR3 is 17 residues. The V gene's germline CDR1 is SGHNT and CDR2 YYREEE (reference sequence). V trimming: 7 bases; J trimming: 0 bases; junction bases outside the gene matches: 13. The CDR3 region has the DNA TGTGCCAGCTCCTTCCCCGGGACAGTTAGCTCCTACAATGAGCAGTTCTTC. Residues: CASSFPGTVSSYNEQFF.

J is TRBJ1-4 and V is TRBV4-3; no definite D call. Trimming left V 4 bases short and J 7 bases short, with 13 bases between. CDR1 and CDR2 from the germline V gene are LGHNA and YSLEER. The CDR3 has 14 residues. CDR3 sequence: CASSPRAVGEKLFF. DNA for the CDR3: TGCGCCAGCAGCCCGCGTGCGGTTGGTGAAAAACTGTTTTTT.

This clone was observed a handful of times. The chain employs TRBV21-1 and TRBJ1-5. TRBV21-1 is noted as a pseudogene. The CDR3 is made up of 15 amino acids. CDR3 loop: CASSKVESFNQPQHF. CDR3 bases: TGTGCCAGCAGCAAAGTGGAGAGTTTCAATCAGCCCCAGCATTTT.

V gene TRBV6-4 combines with J gene TRBJ2-5; the D gene is possibly TRBD2 (6 bases). Germline V gives CDR1 MRHNA, CDR2 SNTAGT. The V and J ends lost 2 bases and 5 bases respectively, with 12 bases between them. The CDR3 extends over 14 amino acids. CDR3 in amino acids: CASSDGGIRETQYF. In DNA form, the CDR3 reads TGTGCCAGCAGTGACGGGGGGATTCGGGAGACCCAGTACTTC.

V usage is TRBV4-1 and J usage is TRBJ2-1, with D unclear. This CDR3 has 16 amino acids. V dropped 3 bases and J dropped 0 bases, with 12 bases sitting between them. CDR1 is MGHRA and CDR2 is YSYEKL in the germline V gene. The CDR3 is CASSQAPQASYNEQFF. CDR3 nucleotides: TGCGCCAGCAGCCAGGCGCCCCAGGCCTCCTACAATGAGCAGTTCTTC.

This chain joins TRBV27 and TRBJ1-2; 8 nucleotides match TRBD1. V trimming: 3 bases; J trimming: 2 bases; junction bases outside the gene matches: 2. The CDR3 has 14 amino acids. CDR1 is MNHEY, CDR2 SMNVEV, per germline (reference sequence). This CDR3 reads CASSLTGANYGYTF. The DNA of the CDR3 is TGTGCCAGCAGTTTGACAGGGGCGAACTATGGCTACACCTTC.

The chain joins TRBV23-1 to TRBJ1-5; D uncertain. TRBV23-1 is an ORF; its function is uncertain. The ends were cut back, 5 bases at V and 5 bases at J, with 7 bases in the middle. The CDR3 length is 12 residues. CDR3 nucleotide sequence: TGCGCCAGCAGTGTGGGCTATCAGCCCCAGCATTTT. Residues: CASSVGYQPQHF.

In DNA form, the CDR3 reads TGTGCCAGCAGCCCGGGATCGAACACCGGGGAGCTGTTTTTT. Translating it yields CASSPGSNTGELFF. The gene calls are TRBV13 and TRBJ2-2; a weak D match, TRBD2 (5 bases). V was clipped by 5 bases and J by 0 bases, with 7 bases between them. CDR1 PRHDT and CDR2 FYEKMQ come from the germline V gene (reference sequence). The CDR3 is made up of 14 amino acids.

The rearrangement joins TRBV10-2 to TRBJ2-7; D may be TRBD2 (5 bases). The germline V gene has CDR1 WSHSY and CDR2 SAAADI. V dropped 3 bases and J dropped 6 bases, with 9 bases sitting between them. The CDR3 totals 12 residues. This CDR3 reads CASSEAGIEQYF. CDR3 DNA: TGCGCCAGCAGTGAAGCCGGGATCGAGCAGTACTTC.

This clone was detected ten times or more. The chain carries TRBV27 and TRBJ1-6; a possible D gene is TRBD1 (6 bases). The germline V and J ends were trimmed by 5 bases and 6 bases, with 14 bases remaining between them. The CDR3 is 15 amino acids. CDR1 and CDR2 from the germline V gene are MNHEY and SMNVEV (reference sequence). The CDR3 nucleotides are TGTGCCAGCAGTCTTGAGGGGGTTGGTAATTCACCCCTCCACTTT. Translating it yields CASSLEGVGNSPLHF.

The rearrangement joins TRBV5-5 to TRBJ2-4; D ambiguous. V dropped 2 bases and J dropped 0 bases, with 6 bases sitting between them. Germline V lookup: CDR1 SGHKS, CDR2 YYEKEE (reference sequence). The CDR3 length is 14 residues. The chain's CDR3 is CASSFSLAKNIQYF. CDR3 coding DNA: TGTGCCAGCAGCTTTTCCCTAGCCAAAAACATTCAGTACTTC.

The CDR3 region has the DNA TGTGCCAGCATGCCAGGGGTTGTCAATCAGCCCCAGCATTTT. Residues: CASMPGVVNQPQHF. This chain uses TRBV6-5 with TRBJ1-5; D possibly corresponds to TRBD1 (6 bases). This CDR3 contains 14 residues. With 7 bases removed from V and 3 bases from J, the gap between germline ends came to 13 bases. Germline V gives CDR1 MNHEY, CDR2 SVGAGI.